This TCR beta chain was identified during a study of beta chain features in type 1 diabetes. Study results and limitations: When Type 1 diabetes patients were examined, their TCRB CDR3s proved moderately but significantly shorter in all four CD4+ subsets. The question of HLA type influencing TCRB rearrangement was one that remained unresolved here.

Trimming at V came to 3 bases and at J to 3 bases, leaving 8 bases not matched to a gene. Germline V gives CDR1 SGDLS, CDR2 YYNGEE. This CDR3 has 15 residues. A remark on this clone: Its matching antigen is unknown.

Expressed TCRB transcripts got sequenced, as all isolated RNA was reverse transcribed. Profiled with immunoSEQ multiplex PCR; TCRdb holds only in-frame clones, not every one. The sample comprises a few hundred thousand clones, 16% of which are singletons, and 0.065% to 0.095% rests with the top ten. The sequencing input was naive CD4+ T cells from blood. The TCR originated in a man aged 30 to 39 with type 1 diabetes. This chain links TRBV9 with TRBJ2-7; 8 bases align to TRBD2. The CDR3 protein is CASSGGAGAGYEQYF. In DNA, the CDR3 is TGTGCCAGCAGCGGGGGAGCGGGAGCCGGCTACGAGCAGTACTTC.